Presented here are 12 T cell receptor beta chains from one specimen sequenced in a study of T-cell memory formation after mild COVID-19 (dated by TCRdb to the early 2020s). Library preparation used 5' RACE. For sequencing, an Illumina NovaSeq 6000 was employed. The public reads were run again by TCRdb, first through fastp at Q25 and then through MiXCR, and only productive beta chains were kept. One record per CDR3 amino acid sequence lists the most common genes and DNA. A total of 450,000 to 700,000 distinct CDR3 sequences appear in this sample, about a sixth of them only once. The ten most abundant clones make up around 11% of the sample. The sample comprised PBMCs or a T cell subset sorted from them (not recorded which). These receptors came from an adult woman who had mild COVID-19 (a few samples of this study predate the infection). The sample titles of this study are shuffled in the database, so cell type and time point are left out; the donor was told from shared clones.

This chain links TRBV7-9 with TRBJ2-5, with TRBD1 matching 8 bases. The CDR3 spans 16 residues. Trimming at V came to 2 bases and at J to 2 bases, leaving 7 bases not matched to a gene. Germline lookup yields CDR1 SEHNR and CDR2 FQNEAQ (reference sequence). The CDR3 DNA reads TGTGCCAGCAGCTTAATCATCGGGACAGGTCAAGAGACCCAGTACTTC. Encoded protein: CASSLIIGTGQETQYF. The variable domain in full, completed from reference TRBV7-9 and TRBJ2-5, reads DTGVSQNPRHKITKRGQNVTFRCDPISEHNRLYWYRQTLGQGPEFLTYFQNEAQLEKSRLLSDRFSAERPKGSFSTLEIQRTEQGDSAMYLCASSLIIGTGQETQYFGPGTRLLVL.

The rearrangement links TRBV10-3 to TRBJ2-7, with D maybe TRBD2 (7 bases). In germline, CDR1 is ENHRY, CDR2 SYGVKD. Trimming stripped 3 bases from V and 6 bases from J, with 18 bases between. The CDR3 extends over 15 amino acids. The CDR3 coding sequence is TGTGCCATCAGTGATCGGGGGGCAGGGGAGGGCGAGCAGTACTTC. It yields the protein CAISDRGAGEGEQYF.

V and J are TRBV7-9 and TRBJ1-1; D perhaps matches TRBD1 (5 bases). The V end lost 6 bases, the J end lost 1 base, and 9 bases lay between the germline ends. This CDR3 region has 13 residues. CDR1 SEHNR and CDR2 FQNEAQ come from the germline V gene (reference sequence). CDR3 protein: CASRPQGNTEAFF. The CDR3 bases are TGTGCCAGCAGACCGCAGGGGAACACTGAAGCTTTCTTT.

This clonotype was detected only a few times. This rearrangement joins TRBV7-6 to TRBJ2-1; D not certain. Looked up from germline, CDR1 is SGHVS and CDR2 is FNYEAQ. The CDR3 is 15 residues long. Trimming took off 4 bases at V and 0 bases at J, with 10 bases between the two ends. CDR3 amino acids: CASSSRVSSYNEQFF. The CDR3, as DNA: TGTGCCAGCAGCTCCCGAGTGAGCTCCTACAATGAGCAGTTCTTC.

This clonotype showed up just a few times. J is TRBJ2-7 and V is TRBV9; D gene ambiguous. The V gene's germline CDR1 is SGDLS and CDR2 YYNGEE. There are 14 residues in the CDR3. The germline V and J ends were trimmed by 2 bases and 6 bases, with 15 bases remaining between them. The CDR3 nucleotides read TGTGCCAGCAGCGTTGGGTTAGGGATAGGCGAGCAGTACTTC. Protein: CASSVGLGIGEQYF. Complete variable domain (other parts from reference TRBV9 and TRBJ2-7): DSGVTQTPKHLITATGQRVTLRCSPRSGDLSVYWYQQSLDQGLQFLIQYYNGEERAKGNILERFSAQQFPDLHSELNLSSLELGDSALYFCASSVGLGIGEQYFGPGTRLTVT.

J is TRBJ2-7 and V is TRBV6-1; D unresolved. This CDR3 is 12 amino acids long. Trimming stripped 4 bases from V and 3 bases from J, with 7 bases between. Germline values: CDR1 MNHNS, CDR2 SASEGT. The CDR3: CASSGISYEQYF. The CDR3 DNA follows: TGTGCCAGCAGTGGCATCAGCTACGAGCAGTACTTC.

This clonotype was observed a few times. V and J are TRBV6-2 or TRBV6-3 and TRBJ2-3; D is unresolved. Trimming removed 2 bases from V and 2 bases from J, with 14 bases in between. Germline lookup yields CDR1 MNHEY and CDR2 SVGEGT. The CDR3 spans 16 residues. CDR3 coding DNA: TGTGCCAGCAGTTACGACCGAGGCCGGGCCACAGATACGCAGTATTTT. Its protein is CASSYDRGRATDTQYF.

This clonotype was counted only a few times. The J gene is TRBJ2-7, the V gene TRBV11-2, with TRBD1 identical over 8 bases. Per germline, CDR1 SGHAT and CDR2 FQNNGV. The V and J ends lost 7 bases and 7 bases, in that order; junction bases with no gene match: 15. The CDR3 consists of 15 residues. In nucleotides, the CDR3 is TGTGCCAGCACCGTTAGGATGCAGGGGGCAGGGGAGCAGTACTTC. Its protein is CASTVRMQGAGEQYF.

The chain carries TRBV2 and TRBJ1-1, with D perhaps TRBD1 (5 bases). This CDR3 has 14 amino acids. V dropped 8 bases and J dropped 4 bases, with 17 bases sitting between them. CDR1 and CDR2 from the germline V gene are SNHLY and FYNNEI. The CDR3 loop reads CASEPGVTLTEAFF. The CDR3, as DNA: TGTGCCAGCGAACCGGGGGTAACGCTCACTGAAGCTTTCTTT.

The CDR3, as DNA: TGCGCCAGCAGGGTCGGGGGCGTTAACACTGAAGCTTTCTTT. This codes for CASRVGGVNTEAFF. The V call is TRBV5-1, the J call TRBJ1-1, with a possible D match to TRBD1 (6 bases). V was pared by 5 bases and J by 2 bases, with 13 bases between. The CDR3 length is 14 residues. The germline gives CDR1 SGHRS, CDR2 YFSETQ.

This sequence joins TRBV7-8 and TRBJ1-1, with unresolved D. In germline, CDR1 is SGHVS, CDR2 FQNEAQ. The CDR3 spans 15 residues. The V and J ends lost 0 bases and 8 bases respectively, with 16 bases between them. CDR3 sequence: CASSLARLFFGEAFF. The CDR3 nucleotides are TGTGCCAGCAGCTTAGCGCGGTTATTTTTCGGGGAAGCTTTCTTT.

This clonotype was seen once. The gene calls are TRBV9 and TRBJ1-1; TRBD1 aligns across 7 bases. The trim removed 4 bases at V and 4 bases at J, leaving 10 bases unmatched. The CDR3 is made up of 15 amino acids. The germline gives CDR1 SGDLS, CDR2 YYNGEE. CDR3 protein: CASSPRDSGATEAFF. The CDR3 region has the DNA TGTGCCAGCAGCCCAAGGGACAGCGGGGCCACTGAAGCTTTCTTT. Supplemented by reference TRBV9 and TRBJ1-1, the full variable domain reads DSGVTQTPKHLITATGQRVTLRCSPRSGDLSVYWYQQSLDQGLQFLIQYYNGEERAKGNILERFSAQQFPDLHSELNLSSLELGDSALYFCASSPRDSGATEAFFGQGTRLTVV.